A selection of T cell receptor beta chains follows, all from one sample in a study of blood T cells in healthy people across ages. TCRdb redid the calling of the 5' RACE reads with MiXCR, one entry per CDR3 protein. The table has about 680,000 distinct CDR3 sequences, over 45% seen once. The sequenced material came from blood. Source of these receptors: a woman aged 55-69 years in good health. Each CDR3 is given with its conserved first and last residue. D genes are given only for firm matches. Clone size is not always given. Where it is, it says once, few, many or a class for expanded clones.

TRBJ2-1 | TRBV2 | few | - | TGTGCCAGCGTGTGGGCCGACTTTTCTGGTGAGCAGTTCTTC | CASVWADFSGEQFF
TRBJ2-5 | TRBV12-3/TRBV12-4 | few | TRBD2 | TGTGCCAGCAGTTTGCCTAGCGGGACATCTGGGACCCAGTACTTC | CASSLPSGTSGTQYF
TRBJ2-6 | TRBV2 | few | - | TGTGCCAGCACTCTGACAGCCGTCTCTGGGGCCAACGTCCTGACTTTC | CASTLTAVSGANVLTF
TRBJ2-1 | TRBV11-3 | - | TRBD1 | TGTGCCAGCGGGCGGACAGGGCAAGAGACCCAGTTCTTC | CASGRTGQETQFF
TRBJ2-2 | TRBV14 | - | - | TGTGCCAGCACTCAGAGACCGAACACCGGGGAGCTGTTTTTT | CASTQRPNTGELFF
TRBJ1-1 | TRBV10-3 | few | - | TGTGCCATCAGTGGGACAGAGAACACTGAAGCTTTCTTT | CAISGTENTEAFF
TRBJ2-1 | TRBV29-1 | few | TRBD1 | TGCAGCGTTGAGGACAGGGGGCTGAAAAATGAGCAGTTCTTC | CSVEDRGLKNEQFF
TRBJ2-3 | TRBV27 | - | - | TGTGCCAGCAGGTTACTAGGCACAGATACGCAGTATTTT | CASRLLGTDTQYF
TRBJ2-7 | TRBV20-1 | few | TRBD2 | TGCAGTGCTAGAGATCGAGTAGCGGGAGCGGGGGAGCAGTACTTC | CSARDRVAGAGEQYF
TRBJ2-7 | TRBV7-9 | - | TRBD1 | TGTGCCAGCAGCTTAGAGGGCAGGGGGCACTACGAGCAGTACTTC | CASSLEGRGHYEQYF
TRBJ2-1 | TRBV7-9 | many | TRBD2 | TGTGCCAGCAGCAAAACGTTAGCGGGAGGCTTTTTAAATGAGCAGTTCTTC | CASSKTLAGGFLNEQFF
TRBJ2-7 | TRBV5-1 | many | TRBD2 | TGCGCCAGCAGCCTTGGACTAGCGGGAGTAGAAGAGCAGTACTTC | CASSLGLAGVEEQYF
TRBJ2-1 | TRBV2 | few | TRBD2 | TGTGCCAGCAGTGTCGGGCGGGAGGGCCGTTACAATGAGCAGTTCTTC | CASSVGREGRYNEQFF
TRBJ2-3 | TRBV20-1 | - | TRBD2 | TGCAGTGCTAGAGATTTAGCGGGTAGCACAGATACGCAGTATTTT | CSARDLAGSTDTQYF
TRBJ2-6 | TRBV20-1 | few | - | TGCAGTGCCAGGGCTGGTGGGGCCAACGTCCTGACTTTC | CSARAGGANVLTF
TRBJ2-7 | TRBV7-6 | - | TRBD2 | TGTGCCAGCAGCTTTTGGGGCCCAATAGCGGGAGGCGAGCAGTACTTC | CASSFWGPIAGGEQYF
TRBJ2-1 | TRBV24-1 | - | - | TGTGCCACCAGTGATCCCTCGGCCGAGAATGAGCAGTTCTTC | CATSDPSAENEQFF
TRBJ2-7 | TRBV7-3 | - | TRBD2 | TGTGCCAGCAGCTTGGGACTAGCGGGAGTCGATGAGCAGTACTTC | CASSLGLAGVDEQYF
TRBJ1-1 | TRBV7-2 | - | - | TGTGCCAGCAGCTCCCAGGTATTCACTGAAGCTTTCTTT | CASSSQVFTEAFF
TRBJ2-1 | TRBV9 | - | TRBD2 | TGTGCCAGCAGCGCCTATAGCGGGAGGTCTTACAATGAGCAGTTCTTC | CASSAYSGRSYNEQFF
TRBJ2-7 | TRBV2 | few | - | TGTGCCAGCAGTGGCCAGGGACTGCACGAGCAGTACTTC | CASSGQGLHEQYF
TRBJ2-1 | TRBV7-3 | once | - | TGTGCCAGCAGGGCGGGGCAGGGGTGGAACAATGAGCAGTTCTTC | CASRAGQGWNNEQFF
TRBJ1-2 | TRBV7-9 | - | TRBD1 | TGTGCCAGCAGCTTTGGACAGGGGGACGGCTACACCTTC | CASSFGQGDGYTF
TRBJ1-5 | TRBV7-2 | - | TRBD1 | TGTGCCAGCAGCTTTGGACAGGGGGTGGATCAGCCCCAGCATTTT | CASSFGQGVDQPQHF
TRBJ2-5 | TRBV20-1 | - | TRBD2 | TGCAGTGCCAGAGGGCGGGAGCATGAGCAGTACTTC | CSARGREHEQYF
TRBJ1-2 | TRBV7-9 | - | - | TGTGCCAGCAGCGAAACAGGCGCTAACTATGGCTACACCTTC | CASSETGANYGYTF
TRBJ2-1 | TRBV6-7 | once | - | TGTGCCAGCAGTTTAGATAGGGGTCCCGAGTCCGCGATTGGTGAGCAGTTCTTC | CASSLDRGPESAIGEQFF
TRBJ1-4 | TRBV3-1 | - | - | TGTGCCAGCAGCCATTGGGGTGAAAAACTGTTTTTT | CASSHWGEKLFF
TRBJ2-5 | TRBV7-2 | few | - | TGTGCCAGCGGTCAGGTTGAGCAGTACTTC | CASGQVEQYF
TRBJ2-4 | TRBV30 | few | TRBD1 | TGTGCCTGGAGTGCCAGGGGGCAGGAGCAGTACTTC | CAWSARGQEQYF
TRBJ2-1 | TRBV28 | - | TRBD1 | TGTGCCAGCAGTAGTACAGGGGGGTACTCCTACAATGAGCAGTTCTTC | CASSSTGGYSYNEQFF
TRBJ2-7 | TRBV6-2/TRBV6-3 | - | TRBD2 | TGTGCCAGCAGCCCCGGGACTAGCGGGAGTCGGTGGTACGAGCAGTACTTC | CASSPGTSGSRWYEQYF
TRBJ1-6 | TRBV28 | - | - | TGTGCCAGCACCCCGGACAGCTTCTTAAATTCACCCCTCCACTTT | CASTPDSFLNSPLHF
TRBJ1-2 | TRBV5-5 | - | - | TGTGCCAGCATACCGGGCTCAGTCGACTATGGCTACACCTTC | CASIPGSVDYGYTF
TRBJ1-4 | TRBV6-6 | - | - | TGTGCCAGCAGTTACTCGAATCGGGGGTCCGCTAATGAAAAACTGTTTTTT | CASSYSNRGSANEKLFF
TRBJ2-1 | TRBV14 | - | - | TGTGCCAGCAGCCAAGAAAGGAACTCCGTTTTGAAGTTCTTC | CASSQERNSVLKFF
TRBJ2-3 | TRBV13 | - | TRBD1 | TGTGCCAGCAGCCCCATACCGACAGGGGTCAGGATAGCGGGCACAGATACGCAGTATTTT | CASSPIPTGVRIAGTDTQYF
TRBJ2-1 | TRBV5-1 | - | - | TGCGCCAGCAGCTTGGGAATCCGAGGCGTAGTCGATGAGCGGTTCTTC | CASSLGIRGVVDERFF
TRBJ2-1 | TRBV6-2/TRBV6-3 | - | TRBD2 | TGTGCCAGCAGCTCAGGGTTACTAGCGGGAGGGGCCCACAATGAGCAGTTCTTC | CASSSGLLAGGAHNEQFF
TRBJ1-5 | TRBV20-1 | - | - | TGCAGTGCTGGAGGACGGATAGATCAGCCCCAGCATTTT | CSAGGRIDQPQHF
TRBJ1-2 | TRBV3-1 | - | - | TGTGCCAGCAGCCGAGCGTGGGGGGAATATGGCTACACCTTC | CASSRAWGEYGYTF
TRBJ1-2 | TRBV11-2 | few | - | TGTGCCAGCAGCTTAGTGGGGACAACCTATGGCTACACCTTC | CASSLVGTTYGYTF
TRBJ2-1 | TRBV7-9 | - | - | TGTGCCAGCAGCGCAATGGAGGGTAGTGAGCAGTTCTTC | CASSAMEGSEQFF
TRBJ2-3 | TRBV27 | few | - | TGTGCCAGCAGTTACAGGGCCCCCCAACCATTAAAAACTAGCACAGATACGCAGTATTTT | CASSYRAPQPLKTSTDTQYF
TRBJ2-3 | TRBV14 | - | - | TGTGCCAGCAGCCAAGCGGGGCGTAGCACAGATACGCAGTATTTT | CASSQAGRSTDTQYF
TRBJ1-1 | TRBV7-2 | - | - | TGTGCCAGCAGCCGCTCCCCGACAAAGAACACTGAAGCTTTCTTT | CASSRSPTKNTEAFF